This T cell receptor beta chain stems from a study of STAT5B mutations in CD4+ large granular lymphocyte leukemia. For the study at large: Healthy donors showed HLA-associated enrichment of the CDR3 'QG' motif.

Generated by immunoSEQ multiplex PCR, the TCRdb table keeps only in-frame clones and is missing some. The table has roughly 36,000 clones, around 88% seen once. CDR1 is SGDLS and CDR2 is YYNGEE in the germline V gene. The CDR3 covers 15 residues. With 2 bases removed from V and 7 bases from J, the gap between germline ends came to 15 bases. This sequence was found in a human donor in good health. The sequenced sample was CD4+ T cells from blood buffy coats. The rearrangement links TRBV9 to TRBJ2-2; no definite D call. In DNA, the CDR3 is TGTGCCAGCAGCGTTTCTGCGGTTCTCAACGGGGAGCTGTTTTTT. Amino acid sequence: CASSVSAVLNGELFF.